The subject of this entry is one T cell receptor beta chain. Antigen specificity is unknown. The data belong to a study of T-cell memory formation after mild COVID-19. Study results and caveats: CD4+ contracting clones were mainly CM and EM; CD8+ ones, EMRA. In pre-infection memory, a portion of responding clones appeared, which suggested that cross-reactive memory joined. Clones shrinking between day 15 and 85 showed a balanced CD4/CD8 split, and those that grew later tilted toward CD4+.

Losses at the gene ends were 4 bases for V and 8 bases for J; bases not matched to a gene: 6. CDR3 length equals 15 residues. Germline CDR1 is LGHDT and CDR2 is YNNKEL (reference sequence). TCR alpha and TCR beta cDNA libraries carrying sample barcodes and UMIs came from 5'RACE with constant-segment primers. TCRdb processed the 5' RACE reads anew with MiXCR; each CDR3 protein has one entry. The data show around 370,000 distinct CDR3 sequences, approximately 21% seen once. The sample taken for sequencing was PBMCs or a T cell subset sorted from them (not recorded which). The chain couples TRBV3-1 to TRBJ2-1, with TRBD2 identical over 12 bases. This TCR derives from an adult woman who had mild COVID-19 (a few samples of this study predate the infection). Cell type and time point are not known. The CDR3 sequence is CASSRTSGEIDEQFF. The CDR3 DNA is TGTGCCAGCAGCCGGACTAGCGGGGAGATCGATGAGCAGTTCTTC.